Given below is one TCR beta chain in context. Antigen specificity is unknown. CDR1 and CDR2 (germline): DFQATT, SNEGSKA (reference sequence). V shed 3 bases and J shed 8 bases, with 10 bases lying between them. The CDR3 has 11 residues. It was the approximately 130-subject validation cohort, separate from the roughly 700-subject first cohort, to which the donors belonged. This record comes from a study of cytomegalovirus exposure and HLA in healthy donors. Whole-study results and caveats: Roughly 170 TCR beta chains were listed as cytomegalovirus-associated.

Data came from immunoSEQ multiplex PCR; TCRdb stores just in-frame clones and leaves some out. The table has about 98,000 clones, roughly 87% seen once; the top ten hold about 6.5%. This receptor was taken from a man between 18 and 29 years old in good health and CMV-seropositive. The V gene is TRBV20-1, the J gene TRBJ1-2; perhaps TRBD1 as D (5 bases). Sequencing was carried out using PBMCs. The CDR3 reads CSASQGVGYTF. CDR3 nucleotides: TGCAGTGCTAGCCAGGGCGTGGGCTACACCTTC.